The clone carrying this TCR beta chain was recorded many times. Antigen specificity is unknown. V shed 3 bases and J shed 6 bases, with 11 bases lying between them. The CDR3 consists of 13 residues. The source of the sample is a study of T cells in Graves' hyperthyroidism and ophthalmopathy. Overall study results and limits: Most thyroid clonotypes that were expanded above 0.001 also turned up in blood.

What was amplified from RNA transcripts were TCR beta CDR3 regions. The TCR CDR3 first-round RT-PCR relied on the HTBI primer set. TCRdb processed the multiplex PCR reads anew with MiXCR; each CDR3 protein has one entry. Of more than 500,000 distinct CDR3 sequences detected, around 15% appear once; the ten largest clones hold roughly 14%. What was sequenced was blood. The chain couples TRBV12-3 or TRBV12-4 to TRBJ1-2, with TRBD1 as a possible D gene (5 bases). The TCR originated in a woman in her forties with Graves' hyperthyroidism. The CDR3 DNA reads as TGTGCCAGCAGTTTCCGCAGGGCAGATGGCTACACCTTC. It specifies CASSFRRADGYTF.